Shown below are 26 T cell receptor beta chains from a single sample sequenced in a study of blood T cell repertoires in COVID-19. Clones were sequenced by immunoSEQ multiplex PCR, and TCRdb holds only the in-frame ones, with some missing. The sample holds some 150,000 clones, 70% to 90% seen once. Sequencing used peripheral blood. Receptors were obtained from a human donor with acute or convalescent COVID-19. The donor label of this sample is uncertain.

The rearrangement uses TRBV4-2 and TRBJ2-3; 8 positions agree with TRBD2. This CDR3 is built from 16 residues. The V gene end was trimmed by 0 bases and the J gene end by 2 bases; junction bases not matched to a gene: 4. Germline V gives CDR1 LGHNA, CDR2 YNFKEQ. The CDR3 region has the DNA TGTGCCAGCAGCCAAGAGCGGGGGGCCTTCACAGATACGCAGTATTTT. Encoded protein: CASSQERGAFTDTQYF.

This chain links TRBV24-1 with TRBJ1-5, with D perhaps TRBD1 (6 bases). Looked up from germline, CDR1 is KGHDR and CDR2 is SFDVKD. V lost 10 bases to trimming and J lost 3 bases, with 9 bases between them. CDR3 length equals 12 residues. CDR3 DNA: TGTGCCACGCAGGGGCCCAATCAGCCCCAGCATTTT. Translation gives CATQGPNQPQHF.

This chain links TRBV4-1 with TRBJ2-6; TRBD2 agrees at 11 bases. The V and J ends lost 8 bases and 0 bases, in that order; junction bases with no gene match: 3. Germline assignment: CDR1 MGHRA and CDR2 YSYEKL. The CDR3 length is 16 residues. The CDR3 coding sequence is TGCGCCAGCGTTAGCGGGAGGGGCTCTGGGGCCAACGTCCTGACTTTC. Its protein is CASVSGRGSGANVLTF.

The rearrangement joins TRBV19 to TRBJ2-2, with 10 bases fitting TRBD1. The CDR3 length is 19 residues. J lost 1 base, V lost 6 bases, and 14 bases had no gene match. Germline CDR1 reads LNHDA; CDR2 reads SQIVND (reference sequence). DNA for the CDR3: TGTGCCAGTAGAAACCCGGGACAGGGGATCATGGGGAACACCGGGGAGCTGTTTTTT. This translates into CASRNPGQGIMGNTGELFF.

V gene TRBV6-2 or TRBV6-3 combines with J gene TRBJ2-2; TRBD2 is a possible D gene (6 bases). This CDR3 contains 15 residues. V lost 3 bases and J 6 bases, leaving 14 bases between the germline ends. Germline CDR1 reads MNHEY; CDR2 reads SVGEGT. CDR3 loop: CASSYGGLASGELFF. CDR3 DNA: TGTGCCAGCAGTTATGGAGGGCTAGCCTCCGGGGAGCTGTTTTTT.

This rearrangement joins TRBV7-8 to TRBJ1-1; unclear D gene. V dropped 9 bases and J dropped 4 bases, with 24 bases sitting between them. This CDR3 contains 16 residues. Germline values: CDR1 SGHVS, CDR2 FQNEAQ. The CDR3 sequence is CASFSLGSLGSTEAFF. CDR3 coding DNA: TGTGCCAGTTTTTCCCTGGGAAGTCTGGGGAGCACTGAAGCTTTCTTT.

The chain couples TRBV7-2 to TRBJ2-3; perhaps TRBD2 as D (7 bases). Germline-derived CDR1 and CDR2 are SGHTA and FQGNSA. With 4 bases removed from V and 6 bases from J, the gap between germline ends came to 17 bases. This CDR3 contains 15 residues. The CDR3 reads CASSWSEGEGDTQYF. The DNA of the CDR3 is TGTGCCAGCAGCTGGAGCGAGGGGGAGGGGGATACGCAGTATTTT. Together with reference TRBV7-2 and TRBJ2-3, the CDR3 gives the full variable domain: GAGVSQSPSNKVTEKGKDVELRCDPISGHTALYWYRQSLGQGLEFLIYFQGNSAPDKSGLPSDRFSAERTGGSVSTLTIQRTQQEDSAVYLCASSWSEGEGDTQYFGPGTRLTVL.

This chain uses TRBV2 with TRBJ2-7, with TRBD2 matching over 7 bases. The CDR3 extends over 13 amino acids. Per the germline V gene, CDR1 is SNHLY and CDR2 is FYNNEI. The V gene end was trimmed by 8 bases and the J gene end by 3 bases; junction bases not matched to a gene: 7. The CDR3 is CASRLSGVYEQYV. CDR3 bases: TGTGCCAGCCGCTTAAGCGGGGTCTACGAGCAGTACGTC.

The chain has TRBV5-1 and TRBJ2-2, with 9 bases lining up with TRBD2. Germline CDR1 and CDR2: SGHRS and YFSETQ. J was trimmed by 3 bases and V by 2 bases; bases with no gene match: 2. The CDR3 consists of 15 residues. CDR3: CASSFAGGDTGELFF. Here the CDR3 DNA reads TGCGCCAGCAGCTTTGCGGGAGGGGACACCGGGGAGCTGTTTTTT.

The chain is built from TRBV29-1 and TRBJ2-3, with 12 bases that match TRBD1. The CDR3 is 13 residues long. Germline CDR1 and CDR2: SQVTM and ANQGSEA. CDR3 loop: CTGTGGFTDTQYF. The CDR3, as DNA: TGCACCGGGACAGGGGGCTTCACAGATACGCAGTATTTT.

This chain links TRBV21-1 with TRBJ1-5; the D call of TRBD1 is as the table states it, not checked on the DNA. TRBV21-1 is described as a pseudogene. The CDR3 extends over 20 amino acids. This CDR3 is CASSKEGGGQGAPSNQPQHF. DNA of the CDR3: TGTGCCAGCAGCAAAGAAGGTGGGGGGCAGGGGGCACCTAGCAATCAGCCCCAGCATTTT.

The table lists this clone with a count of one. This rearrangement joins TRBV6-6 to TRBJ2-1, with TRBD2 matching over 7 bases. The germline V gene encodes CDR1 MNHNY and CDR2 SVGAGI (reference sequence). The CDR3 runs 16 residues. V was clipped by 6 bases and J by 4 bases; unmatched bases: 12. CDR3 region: CASRDSGPTEYNEQFF. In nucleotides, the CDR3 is TGTGCCAGCAGGGATAGCGGGCCTACCGAATACAATGAGCAGTTCTTC.

In DNA, the CDR3 is TGTGCCAGCAGCCCAGCGGGGGGCACACCCCTCCACTTT. This sequence encodes CASSPAGGTPLHF. This sequence joins TRBV11-3 and TRBJ1-6, with D maybe TRBD1 (6 bases). CDR1 and CDR2 from the germline V gene are SGHNT and YENEEA. The CDR3 loop spans 13 amino acids. Trimming left V 5 bases short and J 11 bases short, with 13 bases between.

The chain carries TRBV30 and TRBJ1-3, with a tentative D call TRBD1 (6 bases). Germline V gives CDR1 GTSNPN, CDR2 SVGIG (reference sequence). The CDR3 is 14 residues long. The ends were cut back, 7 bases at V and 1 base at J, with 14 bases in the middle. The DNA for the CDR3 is TGTGCCTACGACAGGTTGAGTTCTGGAAACACCATATATTTT. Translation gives CAYDRLSSGNTIYF. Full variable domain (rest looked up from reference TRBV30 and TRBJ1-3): SQTIHQWPATLVQPVGSPLSLECTVEGTSNPNLYWYRQAAGRGLQLLFYSVGIGQISSEVPQNLSASRPQDRQFILSSKKLLLSDSGFYLCAYDRLSSGNTIYFGEGSWLTVV.

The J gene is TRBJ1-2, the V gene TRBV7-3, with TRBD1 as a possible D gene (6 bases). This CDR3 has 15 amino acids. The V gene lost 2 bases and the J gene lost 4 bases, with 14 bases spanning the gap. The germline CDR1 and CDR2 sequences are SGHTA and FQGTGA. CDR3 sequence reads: CASSLAGEGGYGYTF. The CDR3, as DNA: TGTGCCAGCAGCTTAGCAGGGGAAGGGGGCTATGGCTACACCTTC.

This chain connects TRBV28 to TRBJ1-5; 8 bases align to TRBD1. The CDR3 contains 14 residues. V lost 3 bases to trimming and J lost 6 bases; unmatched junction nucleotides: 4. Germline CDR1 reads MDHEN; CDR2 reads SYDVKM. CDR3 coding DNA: TGTGCCAGCAGTTTGGGGACAGGATTTCAGCCCCAGCATTTT. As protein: CASSLGTGFQPQHF.

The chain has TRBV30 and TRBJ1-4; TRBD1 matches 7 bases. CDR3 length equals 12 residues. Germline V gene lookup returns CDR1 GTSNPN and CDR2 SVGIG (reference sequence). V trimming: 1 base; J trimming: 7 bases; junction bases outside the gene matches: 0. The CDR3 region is CAWSGTGEKLFF. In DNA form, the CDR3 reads TGTGCCTGGAGTGGGACAGGTGAAAAACTGTTTTTT.

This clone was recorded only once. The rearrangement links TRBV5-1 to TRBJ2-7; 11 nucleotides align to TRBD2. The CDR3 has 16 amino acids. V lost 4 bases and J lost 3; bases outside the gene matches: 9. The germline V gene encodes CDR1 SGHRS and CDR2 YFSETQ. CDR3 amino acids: CASSGSGGESFYEQYF. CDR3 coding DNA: TGCGCCAGCAGCGGTAGCGGGGGGGAGTCTTTCTACGAGCAGTACTTC. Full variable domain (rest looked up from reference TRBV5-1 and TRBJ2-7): KAGVTQTPRYLIKTRGQQVTLSCSPISGHRSVSWYQQTPGQGLQFLFEYFSETQRNKGNFPGRFSGRQFSNSRSEMNVSTLELGDSALYLCASSGSGGESFYEQYFGPGTRLTVT.

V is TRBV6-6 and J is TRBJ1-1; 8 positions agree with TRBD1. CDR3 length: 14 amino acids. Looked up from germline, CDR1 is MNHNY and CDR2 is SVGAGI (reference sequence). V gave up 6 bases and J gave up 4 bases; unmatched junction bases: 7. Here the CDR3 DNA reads TGTGCCAGCAGGGACAGGGCAGCGGGCACTGAAGCTTTCTTT. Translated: CASRDRAAGTEAFF.

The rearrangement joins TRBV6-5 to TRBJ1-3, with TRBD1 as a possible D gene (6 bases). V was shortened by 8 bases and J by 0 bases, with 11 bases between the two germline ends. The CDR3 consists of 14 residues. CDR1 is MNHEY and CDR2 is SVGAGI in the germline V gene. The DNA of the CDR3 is TGTGCCAGCGTACCACAGGGCTCTGGAAACACCATATATTTT. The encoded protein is CASVPQGSGNTIYF.

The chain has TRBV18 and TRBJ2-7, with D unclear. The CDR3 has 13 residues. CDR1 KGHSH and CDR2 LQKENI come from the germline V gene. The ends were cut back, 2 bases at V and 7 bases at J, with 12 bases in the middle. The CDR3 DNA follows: TGTGCCAGCTCACCAGGTTCTGCGAGGGAGCAGTACGTC. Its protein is CASSPGSAREQYV.

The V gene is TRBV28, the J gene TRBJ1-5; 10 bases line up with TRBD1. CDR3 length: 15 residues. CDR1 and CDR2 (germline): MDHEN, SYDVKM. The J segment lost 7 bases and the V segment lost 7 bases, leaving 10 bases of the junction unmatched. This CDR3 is CASTMPGQGYQPQHF. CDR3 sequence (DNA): TGTGCCAGCACCATGCCGGGACAGGGGTACCAGCCCCAGCATTTT.

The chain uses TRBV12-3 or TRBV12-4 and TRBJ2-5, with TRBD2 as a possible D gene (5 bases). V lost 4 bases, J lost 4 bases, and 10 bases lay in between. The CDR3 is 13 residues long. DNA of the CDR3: TGTGCCAGCAGTTCCGGGGTTCTAGAGACCCAGTACTTC. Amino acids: CASSSGVLETQYF.

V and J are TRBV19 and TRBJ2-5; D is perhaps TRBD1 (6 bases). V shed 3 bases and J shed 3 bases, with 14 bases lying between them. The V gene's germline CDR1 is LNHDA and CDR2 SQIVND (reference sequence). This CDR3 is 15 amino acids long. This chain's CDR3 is CASSIWQGYEETQYF. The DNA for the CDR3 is TGTGCCAGTAGTATTTGGCAGGGGTATGAAGAGACCCAGTACTTC.

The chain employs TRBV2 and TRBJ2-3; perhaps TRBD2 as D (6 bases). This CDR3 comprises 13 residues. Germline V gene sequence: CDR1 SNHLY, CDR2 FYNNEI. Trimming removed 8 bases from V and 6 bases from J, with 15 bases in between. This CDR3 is CASFWDSGDTQYF. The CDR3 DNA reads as TGTGCCAGCTTCTGGGACTCTGGTGATACGCAGTATTTT. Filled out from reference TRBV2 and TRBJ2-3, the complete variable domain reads EPEVTQTPSHQVTQMGQEVILRCVPISNHLYFYWYRQILGQKVEFLVSFYNNEISEKSEIFDDQFSVERPDGSNFTLKIRSTKLEDSAMYFCASFWDSGDTQYFGPGTRLTVL.

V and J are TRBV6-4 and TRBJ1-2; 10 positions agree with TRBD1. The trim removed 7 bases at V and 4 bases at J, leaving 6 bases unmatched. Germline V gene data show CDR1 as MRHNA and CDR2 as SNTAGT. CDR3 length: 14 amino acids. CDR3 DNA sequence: TGTGCCAGCAAGTTGACAGGGGGCTTCTATGGCTACACCTTC. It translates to CASKLTGGFYGYTF.